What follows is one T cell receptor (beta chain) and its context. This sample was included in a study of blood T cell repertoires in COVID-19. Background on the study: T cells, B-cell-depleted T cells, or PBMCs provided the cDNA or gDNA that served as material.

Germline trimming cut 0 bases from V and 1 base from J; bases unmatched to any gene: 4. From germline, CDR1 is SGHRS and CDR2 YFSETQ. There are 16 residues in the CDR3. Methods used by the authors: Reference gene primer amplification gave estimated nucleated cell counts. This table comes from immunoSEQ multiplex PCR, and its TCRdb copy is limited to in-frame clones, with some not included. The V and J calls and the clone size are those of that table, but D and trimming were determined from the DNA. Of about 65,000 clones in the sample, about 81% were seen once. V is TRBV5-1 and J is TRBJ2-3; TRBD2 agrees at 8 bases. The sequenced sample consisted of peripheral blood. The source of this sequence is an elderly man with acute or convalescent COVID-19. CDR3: CASSLAGTRGTDTQYF. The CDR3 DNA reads TGCGCCAGCAGCTTGGCCGGGACTAGGGGCACAGATACGCAGTATTTT.